This entry describes one T cell receptor (beta chain). This sample was taken from a study of CD8 T cells in Susac syndrome. Per germline, CDR1 SGHAT and CDR2 FQNNGV. V shed 5 bases and J shed 6 bases, with 11 bases lying between them. CDR3 length: 13 amino acids. Random hexamers were used to reverse transcribe the RNA input (roughly 0.5 to 1 ug). TCRdb passed the immunoSEQ multiplex PCR reads through MiXCR, listing each CDR3 protein once. The repertoire holds roughly 60,000 distinct CDR3 sequences, with 85% to 95% as singletons. This sequence originates from a human donor in good health. Sample: CD8+ T cells from PBMCs. The chain recombines TRBV11-2 with TRBJ2-1; D uncertain. The DNA for the CDR3 is TGTGCCAGCAGCCCCTGGTCGTCCAATGAGCAGTTCTTC. Its translation is CASSPWSSNEQFF.